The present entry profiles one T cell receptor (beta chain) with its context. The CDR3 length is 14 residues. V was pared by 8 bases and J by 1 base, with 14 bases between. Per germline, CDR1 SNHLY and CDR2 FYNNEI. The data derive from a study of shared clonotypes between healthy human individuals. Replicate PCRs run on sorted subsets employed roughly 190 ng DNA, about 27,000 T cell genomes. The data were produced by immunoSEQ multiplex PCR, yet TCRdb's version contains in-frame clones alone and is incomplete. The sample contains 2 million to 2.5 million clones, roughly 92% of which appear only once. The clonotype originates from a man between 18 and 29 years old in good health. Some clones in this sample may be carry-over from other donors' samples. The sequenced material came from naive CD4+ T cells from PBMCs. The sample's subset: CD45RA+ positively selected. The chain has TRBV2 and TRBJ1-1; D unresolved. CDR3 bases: TGTGCCAGCTCCTCCATTCGACAGAACACTGAAGCTTTCTTT. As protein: CASSSIRQNTEAFF.